A selection of T cell receptor beta chains follows, all from one sample in a study of T-cell reconstitution after alpha-beta-depleted transplantation in children. Using its own MiXCR run on the PCR reads, TCRdb lists one record per CDR3 protein. The table has fewer than 700,000 distinct CDR3 sequences, about an eighth seen once. The material sequenced was PBMCs, mostly from graft donor cells, taken 360 days after TCRalphabeta/CD19-depleted stem cell transplant. These receptors were taken from a male patient under 18 who had a stem cell transplant for acute myeloid leukemia, so the T cells may come from the graft donor. CDR3s include the opening cysteine and the closing phenylalanine or tryptophan. The D gene is left open where the match is weak. Not every row has a clone size; where given, it reads once, few, many or a size class.

v_gene,abundance,d_gene,j_gene,CDR3nt,CDR3aa
TRBV6-1,many,.,TRBJ2-1,TGTGCCAGCAGTCTCGCGCCGGCCTACAATGAGCAGTTCTTC,CASSLAPAYNEQFF
TRBV6-2/TRBV6-3,few,.,TRBJ2-1,TGTGCCAGCAGTGATACCTTCGAGCAGTTCTTC,CASSDTFEQFF
TRBV4-1,.,.,TRBJ2-1,TGCGCCAGCAGCCACCCGACAGAGCTCAATGAGCAGTTCTTC,CASSHPTELNEQFF
TRBV7-9,.,.,TRBJ2-7,TGTGCCAGCAGCTCGCCGGTAGACCAGGGGACTCTAGTGAAGCAGTACTTC,CASSSPVDQGTLVKQYF
TRBV7-2,few,.,TRBJ1-1,TGTGCGAGCAAGAGGGGCCTGAACACTGAAGCTTTCTTT,CASKRGLNTEAFF
TRBV5-1,few,.,TRBJ2-7,TGCGCCAGCAGCTTGGCCCTACACCCGGGCGAGCAGTACTTC,CASSLALHPGEQYF
TRBV6-1,many,.,TRBJ2-1,TGTGCCACCCAAGATAGGGGTCACTACAATGAGCAGTTCTTC,CATQDRGHYNEQFF
TRBV20-1,.,.,TRBJ2-3,TGCAGTGCTAGTAAAGGGGACGGCACAGATACGCAGTATTTT,CSASKGDGTDTQYF
TRBV2,few,.,TRBJ1-2,TGTGCCAGCAGCCCGGGACTCCGGAGATATGGCTACACCTTC,CASSPGLRRYGYTF
TRBV7-2,.,TRBD2,TRBJ2-2,TGTGCCAGCAGCCTACTAGCGGGGACGCGAGGGGAGCTGTTTTTT,CASSLLAGTRGELFF
TRBV20-1,.,.,TRBJ2-7,TGCAGTGCTATCCTTGGGGACTTCTACGAGCAGTACTTC,CSAILGDFYEQYF
TRBV27,.,.,TRBJ2-7,TGTGCCAGCATGTTTAGTGACGTGGGTGCCTACGAGCAGTACTTC,CASMFSDVGAYEQYF
TRBV7-3,many,.,TRBJ2-1,TGTGCCAGCGGGGAAGGATCCTACAATGAGCAGTTCTTC,CASGEGSYNEQFF
TRBV12-3/TRBV12-4,few,.,TRBJ2-7,TGTGCCAGCCTTGCCTCGTCCCCATCGCCCCACGAGCAGTACTTC,CASLASSPSPHEQYF
TRBV7-2,few,TRBD2,TRBJ2-3,TGTGCCAGCAGCCCCGGGATAGCGGGGAGCACAGATACGCAGTATTTT,CASSPGIAGSTDTQYF
TRBV4-3,many,TRBD1,TRBJ2-3,TGCGCCAGCAGCCAAGAAACCACAGGGGTAGATACGCAGTATTTT,CASSQETTGVDTQYF
TRBV28,few,TRBD2,TRBJ2-3,TGTGCCAGCAGTTTAATCGGGACTAGCGGGGACAACACAGATACGCAGTATTTT,CASSLIGTSGDNTDTQYF
TRBV4-1,.,TRBD2,TRBJ2-3,TGCGCCAGCAGCCAAGATAAAGGACTAGCGGGAGGGGTCCTTAGCACAGATACGCAGTATTTT,CASSQDKGLAGGVLSTDTQYF
TRBV20-1,.,TRBD2,TRBJ2-3,TGCAGTGCGTGCCCTAGCGGGAATACAGATACGCAGTATTTT,CSACPSGNTDTQYF
TRBV7-6,.,TRBD1,TRBJ1-2,TGTGCCAGCAGCCCCCGGGACAGGGTTAACTATGGCTACACCTTC,CASSPRDRVNYGYTF
TRBV9,few,.,TRBJ2-3,TGTGCCAGCAGCGTAGGGGGGCTAGTAGATACGCAGTATTTT,CASSVGGLVDTQYF
TRBV29-1,.,TRBD2,TRBJ2-1,TGCAGCGTTATTAGCGGGAGGACCTACAATGAGCAGTTCTTC,CSVISGRTYNEQFF
TRBV7-9,.,.,TRBJ1-1,TGTGCCAGCACCTCCTATGGGGAAGACACTGAAGCTTTCTTT,CASTSYGEDTEAFF
TRBV9,few,TRBD2,TRBJ2-1,TGTGCCAGCAGCGCAGGACTAGCGGGAGGGAAGCAGTTCTTC,CASSAGLAGGKQFF
TRBV20-1,.,.,TRBJ1-6,TGCAGTGCTAGAGAGGCATCGAGGTCACCCCTCCACTTT,CSAREASRSPLHF
TRBV19,few,TRBD1,TRBJ2-6,TGTGCCACTTTCCCAGGACAGGGCTCTGGGGCCAACGTCCTGACTTTC,CATFPGQGSGANVLTF
TRBV12-3/TRBV12-4,few,.,TRBJ2-1,TGTGCCAGCAGCGGCCCCAGCGGTGGGATTTACAATGAGCAGTTCTTC,CASSGPSGGIYNEQFF
TRBV10-3,many,TRBD2,TRBJ2-1,TGTGCCACATCCTGGACTAGCGACAATGAGCAGTTCTTC,CATSWTSDNEQFF
TRBV4-2,.,TRBD2,TRBJ2-2,TGTGCCAGCAGCATCAGCGGGAGCGACACCGGGGAGCTGTTTTTT,CASSISGSDTGELFF
TRBV7-6,few,.,TRBJ2-5,TGTGCCAGCAGCATGTACCTGGGCAGGCAAGAGACCCAGTACTTC,CASSMYLGRQETQYF
TRBV18,.,.,TRBJ2-3,TGTGCCAGCTACCGGGACGAACCCGATACGCAGTATTTT,CASYRDEPDTQYF
TRBV7-3,few,TRBD1,TRBJ2-1,TGTGCCAGCAGCATCCCGACAGGGGCATTCTACAATGAGCAGTTCTTC,CASSIPTGAFYNEQFF
TRBV9,few,.,TRBJ2-6,TGTGCCAGCAGCGCTTTGGGGGGGGCCAACGTCCTGACTTTC,CASSALGGANVLTF
TRBV12-3/TRBV12-4,few,.,TRBJ1-1,TGTGCCAGCAGTCTCGCGACCTTGGACACTGAAGCTTTCTTT,CASSLATLDTEAFF
TRBV20-1,few,.,TRBJ2-1,TGCAGTGCTAGTCCGGACGGGGAGATCAATGAGCAGTTCTTC,CSASPDGEINEQFF
TRBV3-1,.,.,TRBJ2-4,TGTGCCAGCAGCCAAGGCCCCCGACAGGCGCTAGCCAAAAACATTCAGTACTTC,CASSQGPRQALAKNIQYF
TRBV2,.,TRBD2,TRBJ2-7,TGTGCCAGCCTTTCGGGACTAGCGGGAGTCGAGCAGTACTTC,CASLSGLAGVEQYF
TRBV25-1,.,.,TRBJ2-7,TGTGCCAGCAGTGAGTTCTGGGCCGGGGAGCAGTACTTC,CASSEFWAGEQYF
TRBV6-5,.,.,TRBJ2-1,TGTGCCAGCAGTTTTCCCCCTGGGGGAAATGAGCAGTTCTTC,CASSFPPGGNEQFF
TRBV28,.,.,TRBJ2-7,TGTGCCAGCAGTTCTCCGACAGTCTACGAGCAGTACTTC,CASSSPTVYEQYF
TRBV6-5,many,TRBD1,TRBJ1-5,TGTGCCAGCAGGCAGGGGGTTTATAGCAATCAGCCCCAGCATTTT,CASRQGVYSNQPQHF
TRBV5-1,.,TRBD2,TRBJ2-1,TGCGCCAGCAGCTTGGAACCTAGCGGGAGGGCCGGGTCCTACAATGAGCAGTTCTTC,CASSLEPSGRAGSYNEQFF
TRBV12-3/TRBV12-4,many,TRBD2,TRBJ2-2,TGTGCCAGCAGTTGGGATGGGACTAGCGGGACCGGGGAGCTGTTTTTT,CASSWDGTSGTGELFF
TRBV12-3/TRBV12-4,.,TRBD2,TRBJ2-2,TGTGCCAGCAGTTTTAGGCTAGCGGGAGAAGTCGGGGAGCTGTTTTTT,CASSFRLAGEVGELFF
TRBV15,many,.,TRBJ2-3,TGTGCCACCAGCAGAGAAAGAGCAACGGGAGCTGTAGATACGCAGTATTTT,CATSRERATGAVDTQYF
TRBV28,many,.,TRBJ1-1,TGTGCCAGCACCAGGGGCACTGAAGCTTTCTTT,CASTRGTEAFF
TRBV11-2,.,.,TRBJ2-2,TGTGCCAGCAGCTTCGGGATTCGGGCCGGGGAGCTGTTTTTT,CASSFGIRAGELFF
TRBV7-2,.,.,TRBJ2-3,TGTGCCAGCAGCTCCCGGGCCGCAGATACGCAGTATTTT,CASSSRAADTQYF
TRBV10-3,.,TRBD2,TRBJ2-7,TGTGCCATCAGTGATACCACTAGCGGGGACGAGCAGTACTTC,CAISDTTSGDEQYF
TRBV2,.,TRBD2,TRBJ2-7,TGTGCCAGCAGTGACGCTAGCGGGAGGTCCTACGAGCAGTACTTC,CASSDASGRSYEQYF
TRBV7-2,many,.,TRBJ2-3,TGTGCCAGCAGCTTAGGGGTGAGTGGGCAGTATTTT,CASSLGVSGQYF
TRBV18,few,TRBD2,TRBJ2-3,TGTGCCAGCTCGCGACTAGCGGGAGAGTTTGATACGCAGTATTTT,CASSRLAGEFDTQYF
TRBV4-3,few,TRBD1,TRBJ2-7,TGCGCCAGCAGCCTCGTCCCGGGACAGGGCTACGAGCAGTACTTC,CASSLVPGQGYEQYF